These 8 T cell receptor beta chains were all obtained from the same sample, sequenced in a study of control samples from healthy donors and cancer patients. TCRdb's copy holds only in-frame clones and misses some; the assay was immunoSEQ multiplex PCR. The repertoire holds over 85,000 clones, roughly 84% seen once, with 38% in the top ten. The material sequenced was PBMCs. Receptor source: a man aged 65 to 79 with lung cancer.

V gene TRBV3-1 (or the pseudogene TRBV3-2) combines with J gene TRBJ2-2; 10 bases are shared with TRBD2. Germline values: CDR1 LGHDT, CDR2 YNNKEL (reference sequence). CDR3 length: 16 residues. Losses at the gene ends were 5 bases for V and 7 bases for J; bases not matched to a gene: 10. CDR3: CASSSTAGGPNGELFF. As DNA, the CDR3 is TGTGCCAGCAGCTCAACAGCGGGGGGGCCTAACGGGGAGCTGTTTTTT.

This clone showed up just a few times. The V call is TRBV30, the J call TRBJ2-3; D is possibly TRBD2 (5 bases). The CDR3 is made up of 12 amino acids. Germline CDR1 reads GTSNPN; CDR2 reads SVGIG (reference sequence). Trimming took off 2 bases at V and 5 bases at J, with 8 bases between the two ends. Here the CDR3 reads CAWSIRGDTQYF. The DNA for the CDR3 is TGTGCCTGGAGTATCCGGGGAGATACGCAGTATTTT.

There are a few counts of this clone. The V and J genes are TRBV19 and TRBJ1-2, with TRBD1 matching over 8 bases. Unmatched junction bases numbered 9, after V lost 7 bases and J lost 5 bases. The germline gives CDR1 LNHDA, CDR2 SQIVND (reference sequence). The CDR3 has 14 residues. DNA of the CDR3: TGTGCCAGTACCTCGGACAGGGCGCGGTATGGCTACACCTTC. Protein sequence: CASTSDRARYGYTF.

The chain joins TRBV6-5 to TRBJ2-1; no reliable D call. The CDR3 has 12 amino acids. V was shortened by 5 bases and J by 5 bases, with 7 bases between the two germline ends. Germline V CDR1 and CDR2: MNHEY, SVGAGI. CDR3 nucleotide sequence: TGTGCCAGCAGTCCTACGAACAATGAGCAGTTCTTC. Translated: CASSPTNNEQFF.

The V gene is TRBV18, the J gene TRBJ2-5; no definite D call. The V gene's germline CDR1 is KGHSH and CDR2 LQKENI. The ends were cut back, 2 bases at V and 4 bases at J, with 8 bases in the middle. The CDR3 is 13 amino acids. CDR3 nucleotide sequence: TGTGCCAGCTCACCAGGATCGGTAGAGACCCAGTACTTC. This translates into CASSPGSVETQYF.

As DNA, the CDR3 is TGTGCCAGCAGTTACGGCCAGGGTCCTAGCACAGATACGCAGTATTTT. This sequence encodes CASSYGQGPSTDTQYF. The V gene is TRBV6-5, the J gene TRBJ2-3; perhaps TRBD1 as D (5 bases). Germline V CDR1 and CDR2: MNHEY, SVGAGI. V lost 2 bases, J lost 0 bases, and 12 bases lay in between. CDR3 length: 16 residues.

The chain recombines TRBV6-5 with TRBJ2-7; D is unclear. This CDR3 has 15 amino acids. Germline CDR1 reads MNHEY; CDR2 reads SVGAGI. Trimming removed 0 bases at V and 0 bases at J, with 9 bases between. CDR3 residues: CASSYSPANSYEQYF. In nucleotides, the CDR3 is TGTGCCAGCAGTTACTCGCCTGCGAACTCCTACGAGCAGTACTTC.

The V call is TRBV19, the J call TRBJ2-3; 9 bases agree with TRBD2. The CDR3 extends over 15 amino acids. Germline V gene sequence: CDR1 LNHDA, CDR2 SQIVND (reference sequence). Germline trimming cut 7 bases from V and 2 bases from J; bases unmatched to any gene: 7. The CDR3 region has the DNA TGTGCCAGTAAACCGGGCGGGGGGGCCACAGATACGCAGTATTTT. It codes for CASKPGGGATDTQYF.